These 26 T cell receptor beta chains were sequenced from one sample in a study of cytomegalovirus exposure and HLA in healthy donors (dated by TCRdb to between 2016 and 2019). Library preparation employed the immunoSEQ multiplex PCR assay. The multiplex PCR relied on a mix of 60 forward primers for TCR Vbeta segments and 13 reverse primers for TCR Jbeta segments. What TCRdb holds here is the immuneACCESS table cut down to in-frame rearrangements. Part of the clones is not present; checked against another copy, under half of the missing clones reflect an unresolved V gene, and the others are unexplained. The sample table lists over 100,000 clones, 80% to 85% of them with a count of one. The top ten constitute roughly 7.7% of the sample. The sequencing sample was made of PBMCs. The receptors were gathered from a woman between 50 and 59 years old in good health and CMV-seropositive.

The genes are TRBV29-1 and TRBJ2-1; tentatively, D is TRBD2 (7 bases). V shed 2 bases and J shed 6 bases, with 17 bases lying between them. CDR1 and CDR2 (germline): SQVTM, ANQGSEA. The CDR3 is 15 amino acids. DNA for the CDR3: TGCAGCGTTGAATTCCCCGGGGGGCTGGTCAATGAGCAGTTCTTC. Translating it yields CSVEFPGGLVNEQFF.

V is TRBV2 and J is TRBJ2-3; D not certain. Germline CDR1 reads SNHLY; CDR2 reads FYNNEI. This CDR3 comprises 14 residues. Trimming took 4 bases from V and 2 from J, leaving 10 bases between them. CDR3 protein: CASSGTQYTDTQYF. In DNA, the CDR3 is TGTGCCAGCAGTGGAACACAGTACACAGATACGCAGTATTTT.

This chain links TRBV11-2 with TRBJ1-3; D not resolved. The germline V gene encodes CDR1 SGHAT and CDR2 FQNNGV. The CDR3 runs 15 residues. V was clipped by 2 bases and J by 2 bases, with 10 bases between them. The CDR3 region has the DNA TGTGCCAGCAGCTTAACCGGAGCTCCTGGAAACACCATATATTTT. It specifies CASSLTGAPGNTIYF.

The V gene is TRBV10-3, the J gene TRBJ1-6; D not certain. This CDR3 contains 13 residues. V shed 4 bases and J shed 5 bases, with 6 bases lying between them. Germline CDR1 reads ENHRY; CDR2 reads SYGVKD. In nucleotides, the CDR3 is TGTGCCATCAGTGTCAGTAATAATTCACCCCTCCACTTT. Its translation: CAISVSNNSPLHF.

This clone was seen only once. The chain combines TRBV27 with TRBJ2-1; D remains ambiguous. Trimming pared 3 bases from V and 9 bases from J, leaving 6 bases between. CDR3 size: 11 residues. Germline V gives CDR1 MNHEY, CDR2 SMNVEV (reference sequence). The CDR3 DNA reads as TGTGCCAGCAGTTTTAACAGTGAGCAGTTCTTC. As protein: CASSFNSEQFF.

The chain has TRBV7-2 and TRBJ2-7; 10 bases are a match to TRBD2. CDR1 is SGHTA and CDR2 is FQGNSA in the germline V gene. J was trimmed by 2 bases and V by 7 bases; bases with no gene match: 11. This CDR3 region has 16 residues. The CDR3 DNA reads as TGTGCCAGCATCCCTGGGGGAAGCGGGGGGGCCTACGAGCAGTACTTC. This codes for CASIPGGSGGAYEQYF.

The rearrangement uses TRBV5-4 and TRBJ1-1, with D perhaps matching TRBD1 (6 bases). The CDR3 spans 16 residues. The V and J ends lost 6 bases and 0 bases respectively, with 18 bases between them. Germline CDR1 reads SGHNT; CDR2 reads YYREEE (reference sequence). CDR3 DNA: TGTGCCAGCACTTCTACAGGGAAATACATGAACACTGAAGCTTTCTTT. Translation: CASTSTGKYMNTEAFF.

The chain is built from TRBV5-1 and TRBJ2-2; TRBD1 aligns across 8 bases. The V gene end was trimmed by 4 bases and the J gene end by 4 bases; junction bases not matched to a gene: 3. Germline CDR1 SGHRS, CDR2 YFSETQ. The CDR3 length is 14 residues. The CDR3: CASSRDRLTGELFF. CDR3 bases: TGCGCCAGCAGCCGGGACAGGCTCACCGGGGAGCTGTTTTTT.

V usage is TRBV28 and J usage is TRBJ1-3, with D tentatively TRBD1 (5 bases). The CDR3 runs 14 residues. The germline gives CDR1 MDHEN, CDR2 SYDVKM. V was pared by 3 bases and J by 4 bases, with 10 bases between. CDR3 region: CASSLPGNGNTIYF. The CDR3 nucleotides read TGTGCCAGCAGTTTGCCAGGGAACGGAAACACCATATATTTT.

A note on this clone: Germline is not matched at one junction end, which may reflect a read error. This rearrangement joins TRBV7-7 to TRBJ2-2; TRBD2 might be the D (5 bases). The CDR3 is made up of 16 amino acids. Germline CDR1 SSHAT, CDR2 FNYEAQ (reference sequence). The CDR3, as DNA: TGTGCTAGCAGCCTAGGGAGTGACGGGAACACCGGGGAGCTGTTTTTT. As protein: CASSLGSDGNTGELFF. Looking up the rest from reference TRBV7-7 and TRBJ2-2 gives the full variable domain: GAGVSQSPRYKVTKRGQDVTLRCDPISSHATLYWYQQALGQGPEFLTYFNYEAQPDKSGLPSDRFSAERPEGSISTLTIQRTEQRDSAMYRCASSLGSDGNTGELFFGEGSRLTVL.

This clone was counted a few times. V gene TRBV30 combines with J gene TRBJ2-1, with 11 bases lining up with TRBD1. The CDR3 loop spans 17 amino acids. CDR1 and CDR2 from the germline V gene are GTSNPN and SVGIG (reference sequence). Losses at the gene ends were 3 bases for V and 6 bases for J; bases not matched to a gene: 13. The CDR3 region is CAWSGRSGTGGVNEQFF. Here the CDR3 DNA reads TGTGCCTGGAGCGGACGGTCCGGGACAGGGGGGGTCAATGAGCAGTTCTTC.

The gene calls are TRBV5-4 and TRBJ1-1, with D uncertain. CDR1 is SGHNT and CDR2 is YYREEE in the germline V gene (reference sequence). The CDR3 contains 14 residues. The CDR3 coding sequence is TGTGCTGCCTCCTCGGCGGCGCCGAACACTGAAGCTTTCTTT. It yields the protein CAASSAAPNTEAFF.

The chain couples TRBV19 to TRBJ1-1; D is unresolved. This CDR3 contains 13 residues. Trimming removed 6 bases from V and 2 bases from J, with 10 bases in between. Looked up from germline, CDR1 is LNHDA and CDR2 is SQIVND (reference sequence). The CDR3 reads CASSPGINTEAFF. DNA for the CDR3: TGTGCCAGTAGCCCGGGGATCAACACTGAAGCTTTCTTT.

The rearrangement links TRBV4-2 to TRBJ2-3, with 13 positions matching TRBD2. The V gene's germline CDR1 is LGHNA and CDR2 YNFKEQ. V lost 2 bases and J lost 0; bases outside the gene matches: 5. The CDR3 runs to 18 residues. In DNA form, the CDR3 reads TGTGCCAGCAGCCAAACCCTGGGACTAGCGGGAAGCACAGATACGCAGTATTTT. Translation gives CASSQTLGLAGSTDTQYF.

CDR3 protein: CASSLIQGLSSYEQYF. In DNA, the CDR3 is TGTGCCAGCAGCTTAATACAGGGGTTGAGCTCCTACGAGCAGTACTTC. The chain has TRBV7-2 and TRBJ2-7; TRBD1 matches 7 bases. CDR3 size: 16 residues. From germline, CDR1 is SGHTA and CDR2 FQGNSA. After removal of 2 bases from V and 0 bases from J, the junction contained 7 bases not matched to a gene.

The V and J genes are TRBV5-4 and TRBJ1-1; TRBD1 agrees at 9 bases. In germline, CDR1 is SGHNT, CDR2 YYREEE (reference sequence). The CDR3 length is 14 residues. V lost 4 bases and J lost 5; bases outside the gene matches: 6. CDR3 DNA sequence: TGTGCCAGCAGCCGGGGACAGGGTGGGACTGAAGCTTTCTTT. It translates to CASSRGQGGTEAFF. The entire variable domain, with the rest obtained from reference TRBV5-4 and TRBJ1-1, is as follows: ETGVTQSPTHLIKTRGQQVTLRCSSQSGHNTVSWYQQALGQGPQFIFQYYREEENGRGNFPPRFSGLQFPNYSSELNVNALELDDSALYLCASSRGQGGTEAFFGQGTRLTVV.

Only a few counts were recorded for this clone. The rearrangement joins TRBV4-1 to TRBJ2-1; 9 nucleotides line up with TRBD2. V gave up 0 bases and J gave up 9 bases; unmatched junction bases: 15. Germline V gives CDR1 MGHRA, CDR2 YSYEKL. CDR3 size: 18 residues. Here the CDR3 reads CASSQDHGAGGPRAEQFF. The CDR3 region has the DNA TGCGCCAGCAGCCAAGATCATGGGGCGGGGGGGCCGAGGGCTGAGCAGTTCTTC.

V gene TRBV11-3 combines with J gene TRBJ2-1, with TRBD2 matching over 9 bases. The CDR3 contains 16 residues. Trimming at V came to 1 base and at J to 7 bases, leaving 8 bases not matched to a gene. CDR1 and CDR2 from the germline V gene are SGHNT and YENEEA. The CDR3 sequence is CASSLGAGGVLNEQFF. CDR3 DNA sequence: TGTGCCAGCAGCTTAGGTGCGGGGGGGGTGTTAAATGAGCAGTTCTTC.

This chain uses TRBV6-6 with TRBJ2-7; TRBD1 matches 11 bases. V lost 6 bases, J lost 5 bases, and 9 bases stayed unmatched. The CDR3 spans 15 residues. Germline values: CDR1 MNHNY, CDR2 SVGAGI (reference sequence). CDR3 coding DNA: TGTGCCAGCAGCTACGCGGGACAGGGGGACCACGAGCAGTACTTC. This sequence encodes CASSYAGQGDHEQYF.

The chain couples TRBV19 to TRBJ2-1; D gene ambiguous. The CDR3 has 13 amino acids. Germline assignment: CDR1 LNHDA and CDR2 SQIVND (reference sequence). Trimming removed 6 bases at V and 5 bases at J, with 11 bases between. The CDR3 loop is CASRPPSNNEQFF. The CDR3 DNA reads TGTGCCAGTAGGCCTCCAAGCAACAATGAGCAGTTCTTC.

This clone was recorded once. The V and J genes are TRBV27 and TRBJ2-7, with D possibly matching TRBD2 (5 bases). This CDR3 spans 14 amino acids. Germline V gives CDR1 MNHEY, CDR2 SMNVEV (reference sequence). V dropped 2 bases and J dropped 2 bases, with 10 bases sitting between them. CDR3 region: CASSLGGGPYEQYF. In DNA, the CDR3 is TGTGCCAGCAGTTTAGGAGGTGGACCCTACGAGCAGTACTTC.

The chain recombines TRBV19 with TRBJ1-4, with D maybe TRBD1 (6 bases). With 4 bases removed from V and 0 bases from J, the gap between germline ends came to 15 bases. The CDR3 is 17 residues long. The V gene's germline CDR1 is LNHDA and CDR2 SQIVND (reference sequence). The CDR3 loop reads CASSRGRGATTNEKLFF. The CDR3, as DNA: TGTGCCAGTAGTAGGGGCAGGGGCGCCACAACTAATGAAAAACTGTTTTTT.

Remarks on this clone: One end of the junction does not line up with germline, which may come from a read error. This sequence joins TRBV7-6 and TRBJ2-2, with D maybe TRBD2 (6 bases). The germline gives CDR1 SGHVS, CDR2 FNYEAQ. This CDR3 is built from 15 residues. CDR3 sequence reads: CASSLASANTGELFF. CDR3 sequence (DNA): TGTGCCAGCAGCCTAGCGTCGGCGAACACCGGGGAGCTGTTTTTT. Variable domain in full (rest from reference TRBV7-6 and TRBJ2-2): GAGVSQSPRYKVTKRGQDVALRCDPISGHVSLYWYRQALGQGPEFLTYFNYEAQQDKSGLPNDRFSAERPEGSISTLTIQRTEQRDSAMYRCASSLASANTGELFFGEGSRLTVL.

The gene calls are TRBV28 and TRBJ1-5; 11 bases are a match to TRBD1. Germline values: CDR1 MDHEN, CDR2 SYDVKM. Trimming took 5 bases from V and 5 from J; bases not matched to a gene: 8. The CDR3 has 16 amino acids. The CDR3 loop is CASSLLGTGGDQPQHF. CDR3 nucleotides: TGTGCCAGCAGTCTATTGGGGACAGGGGGGGATCAGCCCCAGCATTTT.

The CDR3 nucleotides read TGTGCCAGCAGCTTCCGGGACACCACTACTAACTATGGCTACACCTTC. As protein: CASSFRDTTTNYGYTF. The chain uses TRBV7-9 and TRBJ1-2, with TRBD1 as a possible D gene (6 bases). This CDR3 comprises 16 residues. CDR1 and CDR2 (germline): SEHNR, FQNEAQ (reference sequence). V dropped 3 bases and J dropped 0 bases, with 14 bases sitting between them. The full variable domain, rest sourced from reference TRBV7-9 and TRBJ1-2, is DTGVSQNPRHKITKRGQNVTFRCDPISEHNRLYWYRQTLGQGPEFLTYFQNEAQLEKSRLLSDRFSAERPKGSFSTLEIQRTEQGDSAMYLCASSFRDTTTNYGYTFGSGTRLTVV.

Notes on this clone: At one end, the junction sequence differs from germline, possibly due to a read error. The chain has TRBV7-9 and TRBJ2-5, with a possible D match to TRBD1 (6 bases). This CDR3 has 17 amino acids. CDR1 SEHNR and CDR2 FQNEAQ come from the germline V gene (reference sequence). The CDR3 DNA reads TGTTCCAGCAGCCCCAACCCCACAATGGGGGCCGGAGAGACCCAGTACTTC. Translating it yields CSSSPNPTMGAGETQYF.